These 22 T cell receptor beta chains originate from one sample sequenced in a study of CD8 T cells in ankylosing spondylitis. Each CDR3 protein gets one entry after TCRdb re-called the 5' RACE reads with MiXCR. The sample has some 800,000 distinct CDR3 sequences; 12% are singletons. Study conclusions and caveats: One TCR beta motif, made up of eight or nine highly homologous variants, appeared characteristic of ankylosing spondylitis blood.

These receptors' antigens are unknown. Material: blood, either unsorted or a sorted T cell fraction (not recorded which). The receptors derive from a male donor with ankylosing spondylitis.

A few counts support this clonotype. The V call is TRBV4-2, the J call TRBJ1-1, with D possibly TRBD1 on 6 matching bases. V gave up 0 bases and J gave up 5 bases, with 10 bases separating them. The CDR3 length is 14 residues. The germline V gene has CDR1 LGHNA and CDR2 YNFKEQ. CDR3 DNA sequence: TGTGCCAGCAGCCAAGAGGGGGCGCGTACTGAAGCTTTCTTT. Its protein product is CASSQEGARTEAFF.

This chain joins TRBV6-5 and TRBJ1-2, with D maybe TRBD1 (5 bases). The length of the CDR3 is 15 residues. V lost 2 bases, J lost 4 bases, and 14 bases lay in between. In germline, CDR1 is MNHEY, CDR2 SVGAGI. Here the CDR3 DNA reads TGTGCCAGCAGTTACCGTTCGACAGCTTTCTATGGCTACACCTTC. Protein: CASSYRSTAFYGYTF.

The sample holds a few counts of this clonotype. The chain employs TRBV7-9 and TRBJ2-1, with 10 positions matching TRBD1. Germline lookup yields CDR1 SEHNR and CDR2 FQNEAQ (reference sequence). J gave up 8 bases and V 3 bases, and 7 bases lay outside the gene matches. There are 15 residues in the CDR3. This CDR3 reads CASSFTGQGFDEQFF. The CDR3 nucleotides read TGTGCCAGCAGCTTTACGGGACAGGGGTTCGATGAGCAGTTCTTC.

This clonotype turned up a few times. This chain uses TRBV5-1 with TRBJ2-1, with D possibly TRBD1 on 5 matching bases. Germline loops: CDR1 SGHRS, CDR2 YFSETQ. This CDR3 has 15 residues. V dropped 2 bases and J dropped 8 bases, with 17 bases sitting between them. The CDR3 protein is CASSFRGSVWDEQFF. CDR3 DNA: TGCGCCAGCAGCTTTAGGGGATCGGTGTGGGATGAGCAGTTCTTC.

This chain connects TRBV7-8 to TRBJ2-1; D may be TRBD1 (6 bases). Trimming left V 5 bases short and J 1 base short, with 12 bases between. The CDR3 totals 15 residues. Per the germline V gene, CDR1 is SGHVS and CDR2 is FQNEAQ. In DNA form, the CDR3 reads TGTGCCAGCAGCCGAGGGGGATGGTCCTACAATGAGCAGTTCTTC. It yields the protein CASSRGGWSYNEQFF.

This clonotype has more than one count but fewer than ten. The chain couples TRBV28 to TRBJ1-6; perhaps TRBD1 as D (6 bases). Trimming removed 5 bases from V and 8 bases from J, with 13 bases in between. Per the germline V gene, CDR1 is MDHEN and CDR2 is SYDVKM. The CDR3 contains 14 residues. The CDR3 sequence is CASSPDSGDSPLHF. The CDR3 nucleotides are TGTGCCAGCAGTCCGGACAGTGGTGATTCACCCCTCCACTTT. Variable domain in full (rest from reference TRBV28 and TRBJ1-6): DVKVTQSSRYLVKRTGEKVFLECVQDMDHENMFWYRQDPGLGLRLIYFSYDVKMKEKGDIPEGYSVSREKKERFSLILESASTNQTSMYLCASSPDSGDSPLHFGNGTRLTVT.

This clonotype was counted a few times. V is TRBV4-1 and J is TRBJ1-2; D not certain. The germline V and J ends were trimmed by 0 bases and 4 bases, with 9 bases remaining between them. There are 14 residues in the CDR3. In germline, CDR1 is MGHRA, CDR2 YSYEKL. CDR3 bases: TGCGCCAGCAGCCAAGATCTCCGGCTCTATGGCTACACCTTC. Translation gives CASSQDLRLYGYTF.

There are a few counts of this clonotype. This chain links TRBV7-8 with TRBJ2-1, with TRBD2 as a possible D gene (5 bases). The CDR3 has 13 residues. V lost 6 bases to trimming and J lost 8 bases, with 14 bases between them. Germline lookup yields CDR1 SGHVS and CDR2 FQNEAQ. CDR3 bases: TGTGCCAGCAGGCCGAGATGGGGAGATGAGCAGTTCTTC. Protein sequence: CASRPRWGDEQFF.

The J gene is TRBJ2-3, the V gene TRBV10-3, with TRBD2 matching 9 bases. The CDR3 covers 15 residues. V was pared by 9 bases and J by 0 bases, with 7 bases of the junction left unmatched. The germline V gene encodes CDR1 ENHRY and CDR2 SYGVKD. This CDR3 reads CAIRPTSGSTDTQYF. In DNA form, the CDR3 reads TGTGCCATACGACCGACTAGCGGTAGCACAGATACGCAGTATTTT.

CDR3 sequence: CASSLSLVRQGNYGYTF. CDR3 coding DNA: TGTGCCAGCAGCTTGAGTCTGGTTCGTCAGGGGAACTATGGCTACACCTTC. The chain joins TRBV5-6 to TRBJ1-2; D might be TRBD1 (6 bases). The germline V gene encodes CDR1 SGHDT and CDR2 YYEEEE. V was pared by 1 base and J by 2 bases, with 18 bases between. The CDR3 loop spans 17 amino acids.

The gene calls are TRBV6-2 or TRBV6-3 and TRBJ2-3; D uncertain. This CDR3 is 12 amino acids long. V lost 3 bases to trimming and J lost 7 bases, with 8 bases between them. From germline, CDR1 is MNHEY and CDR2 SVGEGT. The CDR3 sequence: CASSYPAYTQYF. The CDR3, as DNA: TGTGCCAGCAGTTATCCGGCATATACGCAGTATTTT.

This clonotype has a handful of counts. The V and J genes are TRBV20-1 and TRBJ2-5; tentative D call: TRBD2 (6 bases). Germline V gene lookup returns CDR1 DFQATT and CDR2 SNEGSKA (reference sequence). With 5 bases removed from V and 5 bases from J, the gap between germline ends came to 15 bases. This CDR3 is built from 13 residues. The CDR3 reads CSASGVEGETQYF. CDR3 bases: TGCAGTGCTTCGGGGGTGGAAGGGGAGACCCAGTACTTC.

Ten or more counts support this clonotype. V usage is TRBV6-1 and J usage is TRBJ1-2, with TRBD1 identical over 8 bases. This CDR3 has 14 residues. From germline, CDR1 is MNHNS and CDR2 SASEGT. The V segment lost 6 bases and the J segment 8 bases; nucleotides outside the gene matches: 11. CDR3: CASRPQGEVWGYTF. DNA for the CDR3: TGTGCCAGCAGGCCACAGGGGGAAGTCTGGGGCTACACCTTC.

This clonotype was recorded many times. The chain carries TRBV12-3 or TRBV12-4 and TRBJ2-1, with 9 bases identical to TRBD1. The CDR3 runs 18 residues. V lost 6 bases to trimming and J lost 0 bases; unmatched junction nucleotides: 12. CDR3 loop: CASSYGQGSPRSYNEQFF. CDR3 bases: TGTGCCAGCAGCTACGGACAGGGGTCACCCCGCTCCTACAATGAGCAGTTCTTC.

This clonotype appeared a few times. The chain combines TRBV20-1 with TRBJ1-1; D ambiguous. V shed 6 bases and J shed 5 bases, with 19 bases lying between them. Per the germline V gene, CDR1 is DFQATT and CDR2 is SNEGSKA (reference sequence). The CDR3 consists of 14 residues. CDR3 region: CSAPRPGRGTEAFF. CDR3 DNA: TGCAGTGCCCCGCGCCCAGGAAGAGGGACTGAAGCTTTCTTT.

This clonotype has a count of ten or more. This rearrangement joins TRBV4-3 to TRBJ1-2, with a tentative D call TRBD1 (5 bases). Germline assignment: CDR1 LGHNA and CDR2 YSLEER. Trimming pared 0 bases from V and 8 bases from J, leaving 13 bases between. The CDR3 is made up of 14 amino acids. The CDR3 loop reads CASSQDWGGGGYTF. For the CDR3, the DNA is TGCGCCAGCAGCCAAGATTGGGGCGGTGGAGGCTACACCTTC.

This clonotype has more than one count but fewer than ten. The chain combines TRBV12-3 or TRBV12-4 with TRBJ1-3; TRBD1 matches 9 bases. The CDR3 runs to 15 residues. The junction had 7 bases not matched to a gene; V was cut back by 3 bases and J by 7 bases. The CDR3 DNA follows: TGTGCCAGCAGTTTTTCCCGGGACAGGGCGAACACCATATATTTT. This gives the protein CASSFSRDRANTIYF.

This clonotype appeared a few times. V is TRBV7-9 and J is TRBJ1-2; D uncertain. CDR1 and CDR2 from the germline V gene are SEHNR and FQNEAQ (reference sequence). This CDR3 spans 14 amino acids. Trimming pared 2 bases from V and 1 base from J, leaving 8 bases between. The CDR3 reads CASSLPTGNYGYTF. The CDR3 DNA reads as TGTGCCAGCAGCTTACCGACTGGTAACTATGGCTACACCTTC.

This clonotype has a count of ten or more. The V gene is TRBV20-1, the J gene TRBJ2-7; 7 bases line up with TRBD1. The V gene end was trimmed by 6 bases and the J gene end by 5 bases; junction bases not matched to a gene: 7. CDR1 DFQATT and CDR2 SNEGSKA come from the germline V gene (reference sequence). This CDR3 is built from 12 residues. CDR3 sequence: CSAKTGFDEQYF. The CDR3 region has the DNA TGCAGTGCCAAGACAGGGTTCGACGAGCAGTACTTC.

Many counts were recorded for this clonotype. CDR3 amino acids: CASSPGLAGADTQYF. The CDR3 DNA sequence: TGTGCCAGCAGCCCAGGACTAGCGGGGGCAGATACGCAGTATTTT. The rearrangement uses TRBV7-9 and TRBJ2-3, with 13 bases matching TRBD2. Unmatched junction bases numbered 3, after V lost 5 bases and J lost 4 bases. The CDR3 length is 15 residues. CDR1 SEHNR and CDR2 FQNEAQ come from the germline V gene (reference sequence).

Many counts were recorded for this clonotype. The J gene is TRBJ2-2, the V gene TRBV10-3; no firm D call. Per germline, CDR1 ENHRY and CDR2 SYGVKD. V lost 6 bases to trimming and J lost 7 bases, with 15 bases between them. The CDR3 is 14 amino acids. This CDR3 reads CAISQTPEGGELFF. The CDR3 nucleotides are TGTGCCATCAGCCAGACCCCCGAAGGCGGGGAGCTGTTTTTT.

This chain links TRBV6-4 with TRBJ2-7; D is unclear. Trimming removed 8 bases at V and 3 bases at J, with 14 bases between. Germline-derived CDR1 and CDR2 are MRHNA and SNTAGT. The CDR3 covers 13 residues. The CDR3 here is CASAAAVGYEQYF. In DNA form, the CDR3 reads TGTGCCAGCGCCGCGGCAGTTGGCTACGAGCAGTACTTC.